Following are 15 T cell receptor beta chains from one sample sequenced in a study of blood T cell repertoires in COVID-19. Profiled with immunoSEQ multiplex PCR; TCRdb holds only in-frame clones, not every one. The sample has approximately 250,000 clones; 84% are singletons. Input material: PBMCs or T cells enriched from blood (not recorded which). The receptors derive from a man aged 25-45 years with acute COVID-19.

J is TRBJ2-2 and V is TRBV5-1; tentatively, D is TRBD1 (5 bases). Germline lookup yields CDR1 SGHRS and CDR2 YFSETQ. The CDR3 totals 14 residues. The V end was cut by 4 bases, the J end by 7 bases, with 14 bases between. The DNA of the CDR3 is TGCGCCAGCAGCGGGGCAAGTAATCTCGGGGAGCTGTTTTTT. As protein: CASSGASNLGELFF.

This rearrangement joins TRBV3-1 (or the pseudogene TRBV3-2) to TRBJ1-2; 9 bases line up with TRBD1. The germline gives CDR1 LGHDT, CDR2 YNNKEL (reference sequence). V dropped 3 bases and J dropped 4; count of bases not matched to a gene: 3. This CDR3 spans 14 amino acids. For the CDR3, the DNA is TGTGCCAGCAGCCAGTCGACAGGGGGCTATGGCTACACCTTC. Translating gives CASSQSTGGYGYTF.

This chain connects TRBV7-9 to TRBJ2-3; perhaps TRBD1 as D (7 bases). The V and J ends lost 2 bases and 2 bases respectively, with 14 bases between them. Germline CDR1 is SEHNR and CDR2 is FQNEAQ (reference sequence). The length of the CDR3 is 16 residues. DNA for the CDR3: TGTGCCAGCAGCTTATCAGGGGGGCGCCCCACAGATACGCAGTATTTT. Amino acids: CASSLSGGRPTDTQYF.

The genes are TRBV9 and TRBJ2-1; 7 bases map to TRBD2. Germline-derived CDR1 and CDR2 are SGDLS and YYNGEE. Unmatched junction bases numbered 19, after V lost 0 bases and J lost 7 bases. The CDR3 has 19 amino acids. DNA of the CDR3: TGTGCCAGCAGCGTAGGGGCGAGGGAGGGACCTCTCTTCATTAATGAGCAGTTCTTC. Amino acid sequence: CASSVGAREGPLFINEQFF.

This rearrangement joins TRBV15 to TRBJ2-7; D is uncertain. The V gene lost 0 bases and the J gene lost 0 bases, with 12 bases spanning the gap. CDR3 length equals 16 residues. Germline CDR1 LNHNV, CDR2 YYDKDF (reference sequence). CDR3 sequence (DNA): TGTGCCACCAGCAGAGATAATACGCGGTACTCCTACGAGCAGTACGTC. This gives the protein CATSRDNTRYSYEQYV.

The chain combines TRBV29-1 with TRBJ2-3, with a possible D match to TRBD2 (6 bases). CDR1 is SQVTM, CDR2 ANQGSEA, per germline. V was trimmed by 4 bases and J by 3 bases, leaving 11 bases between them. The CDR3 loop spans 13 amino acids. CDR3 residues: CSVVGGRTDTQYF. CDR3 DNA sequence: TGCAGCGTTGTCGGGGGAAGGACAGATACGCAGTATTTT.

This clone has a single count. This chain links TRBV19 with TRBJ2-1; 11 nucleotides align to TRBD2. V was clipped by 6 bases and J by 9 bases; unmatched bases: 10. Looked up from germline, CDR1 is LNHDA and CDR2 is SQIVND (reference sequence). This CDR3 region has 15 residues. This CDR3 is CASSQLAGGPGEQFF. The CDR3 DNA reads TGTGCCAGTAGCCAATTAGCGGGGGGGCCGGGTGAGCAGTTCTTC.

This sequence joins TRBV5-1 and TRBJ2-3; possible D gene TRBD1, 5 bases. The V and J ends lost 0 bases and 2 bases respectively, with 7 bases between them. The CDR3 runs to 14 residues. The V gene's germline CDR1 is SGHRS and CDR2 YFSETQ. As DNA, the CDR3 is TGCGCCAGCAGCTTGGAACAGGTCACAGATACGCAGTATTTT. Protein sequence: CASSLEQVTDTQYF.

This chain uses TRBV30 with TRBJ1-1; D uncertain. The V end was cut by 0 bases, the J end by 10 bases, with 12 bases between. Germline CDR1 reads GTSNPN; CDR2 reads SVGIG (reference sequence). The CDR3 is 12 amino acids. CDR3 bases: TGTGCCTGGAGTGTACTGGGAGGTGGAGCTTTCTTT. As protein: CAWSVLGGGAFF.

This clone was detected once. At one end the junction does not follow the germline gene, possibly because of a read error. The rearrangement uses TRBV5-1 and TRBJ1-4; 7 nucleotides line up with TRBD1. From germline, CDR1 is SGHRS and CDR2 YFSETQ. CDR3 length: 15 residues. CDR3 DNA sequence: TGTGCCAGCAGCACCGACAGGGCTACTAATGAAAAACTGTTTTTT. Its translation is CASSTDRATNEKLFF. Filled out from reference TRBV5-1 and TRBJ1-4, the complete variable domain reads KAGVTQTPRYLIKTRGQQVTLSCSPISGHRSVSWYQQTPGQGLQFLFEYFSETQRNKGNFPGRFSGRQFSNSRSEMNVSTLELGDSALYLCASSTDRATNEKLFFGSGTQLSVL.

The chain employs TRBV19 and TRBJ1-2; 12 nucleotides align to TRBD1. Germline V gene lookup returns CDR1 LNHDA and CDR2 SQIVND (reference sequence). The CDR3 extends over 15 amino acids. The V segment lost 5 bases and the J segment 8 bases; nucleotides outside the gene matches: 9. The CDR3 is CASSGTGGAIGGYTF. The CDR3 bases are TGTGCCAGTAGTGGGACAGGGGGCGCGATAGGAGGCTACACCTTC.

This clone was counted a few times. Other DNA sequences in this sample translate to the same CDR3. The V and J genes are TRBV12-3 or TRBV12-4 and TRBJ1-1; no clear D gene. Trimming cost V 2 bases and J 5 bases, with 3 bases left between them. CDR3 length equals 11 residues. CDR3 loop: CASSLSTEAFF. The CDR3 coding sequence is TGTGCCAGCAGTTTATCGACTGAAGCTTTCTTT.

CDR3 residues: CASRRRGLNTEAFF. Written as DNA, the CDR3 is TGTGCCAGTAGGAGGCGGGGCCTGAACACTGAAGCTTTCTTT. This chain links TRBV19 with TRBJ1-1, with D perhaps matching TRBD1 (5 bases). The CDR3 extends over 14 amino acids. CDR1 and CDR2 from the germline V gene are LNHDA and SQIVND (reference sequence). V shed 6 bases and J shed 0 bases, with 11 bases lying between them.

The J gene is TRBJ2-4, the V gene TRBV4-1; 9 nucleotides agree with TRBD2. There are 15 residues in the CDR3. CDR1 is MGHRA, CDR2 YSYEKL, per germline. The ends lost 5 bases at V and 4 bases at J; junction bases unmatched: 6. DNA for the CDR3: TGCGCCAGCAGCGCGCTTAGCGGGGGAAAAAACATTCAGTACTTC. Encoded protein: CASSALSGGKNIQYF.

The V gene is TRBV4-2, the J gene TRBJ1-1; 8 positions agree with TRBD1. The V segment lost 3 bases and the J segment 4 bases; nucleotides outside the gene matches: 10. CDR1 is LGHNA and CDR2 is YNFKEQ in the germline V gene. The CDR3 runs 16 residues. CDR3 residues: CASSHVGQEGSTEAFF. The CDR3 bases are TGTGCCAGCAGCCATGTGGGACAGGAGGGAAGCACTGAAGCTTTCTTT.